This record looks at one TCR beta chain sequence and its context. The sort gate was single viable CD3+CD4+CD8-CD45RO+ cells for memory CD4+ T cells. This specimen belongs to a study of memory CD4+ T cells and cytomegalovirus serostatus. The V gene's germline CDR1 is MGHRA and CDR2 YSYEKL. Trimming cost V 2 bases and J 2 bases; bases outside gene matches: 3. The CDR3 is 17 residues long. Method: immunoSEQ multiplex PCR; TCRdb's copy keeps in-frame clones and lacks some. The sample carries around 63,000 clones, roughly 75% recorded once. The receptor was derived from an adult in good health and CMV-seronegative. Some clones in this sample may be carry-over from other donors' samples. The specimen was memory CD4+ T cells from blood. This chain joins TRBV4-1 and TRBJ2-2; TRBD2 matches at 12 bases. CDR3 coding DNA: TGCGCCAGCAGCCAACTAGCGGGGGGGCGTAACACCGGGGAGCTGTTTTTT. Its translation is CASSQLAGGRNTGELFF.